The 11 T cell receptor beta chains below were found in one sample sequenced in a study of control samples from healthy donors and cancer patients. Data came from immunoSEQ multiplex PCR; TCRdb stores just in-frame clones and leaves some out. In the table there are roughly 80,000 clones, roughly nine tenths of which are singletons. Source material: blood. All receptors derive from a man aged 45-60 years in good health.

CDR3 residues: CASSSLGGGADYGYTF. DNA for the CDR3: TGCGCCAGCAGCTCCCTAGGGGGAGGGGCGGACTATGGCTACACCTTC. The chain is built from TRBV5-1 and TRBJ1-2; a weak D match, TRBD1 (6 bases). The V end lost 3 bases, the J end lost 3 bases, and 18 bases lay between the germline ends. The CDR3 sequence is 16 residues long. CDR1 and CDR2 from the germline V gene are SGHRS and YFSETQ.

The J gene is TRBJ1-3, the V gene TRBV7-9; possibly TRBD1 for D (5 bases). The CDR3 has 14 residues. Germline CDR1 is SEHNR and CDR2 is FQNEAQ (reference sequence). Trimming removed 0 bases at V and 8 bases at J, with 11 bases between. In nucleotides, the CDR3 is TGTGCCAGCAGCTTAGCGCCGAGAGGGGACACCATATATTTT. It specifies CASSLAPRGDTIYF.

To note about this clone: The sample carries other DNA sequences with the same CDR3. This chain joins TRBV12-3 or TRBV12-4 and TRBJ1-2, with D maybe TRBD1 (6 bases). The CDR3 totals 13 residues. V lost 3 bases and J lost 5, with 10 bases in between. CDR3 region: CASSFQGNYGYTF. Written as DNA, the CDR3 is TGTGCCAGCAGTTTTCAGGGGAATTATGGCTACACCTTC.

The CDR3 DNA is TGTGCCAGCAGCGCGGGACTAGCGGGGGGGCCTGGTGAGCAGTTCTTC. Translating it yields CASSAGLAGGPGEQFF. The rearrangement links TRBV9 to TRBJ2-1, with 16 bases lining up with TRBD2. The CDR3 length is 16 residues. With V trimmed by 3 bases and J by 9 bases, 6 bases remained unmatched. CDR1 and CDR2 from the germline V gene are SGDLS and YYNGEE.

This clone has just one count. V is TRBV15 and J is TRBJ2-3; 9 nucleotides align to TRBD1. Germline V gene lookup returns CDR1 LNHNV and CDR2 YYDKDF (reference sequence). This CDR3 region has 14 residues. With V trimmed by 10 bases and J by 3 bases, 8 bases remained unmatched. CDR3 nucleotide sequence: TGTGCCATTGCGGGACAGGGAGATACAGATACGCAGTATTTT. It encodes CAIAGQGDTDTQYF. Based on the CDR3 plus reference TRBV15 and TRBJ2-3, the full variable domain is DAMVIQNPRYQVTQFGKPVTLSCSQTLNHNVMYWYQQKSSQAPKLLFHYYDKDFNNEADTPDNFQSRRPNTSFCFLDIRSPGLGDTAMYLCAIAGQGDTDTQYFGPGTRLTVL.

The V call is TRBV6-5, the J call TRBJ1-1; D ambiguous. The CDR3 totals 13 residues. The germline V gene has CDR1 MNHEY and CDR2 SVGAGI. Trimming stripped 6 bases from V and 0 bases from J, with 8 bases between. In DNA form, the CDR3 reads TGTGCCAGCAGGGCAACTATGAACACTGAAGCTTTCTTT. Protein sequence: CASRATMNTEAFF.

The rearrangement links TRBV18 to TRBJ2-7, with D perhaps matching TRBD1 (6 bases). V gave up 5 bases and J gave up 3 bases, with 17 bases separating them. CDR1 is KGHSH, CDR2 LQKENI, per germline. The CDR3 runs 15 residues. CDR3 in amino acids: CASSINREGVYEQYF. For the CDR3, the DNA is TGTGCCAGCTCAATAAACAGGGAAGGGGTCTACGAGCAGTACTTC.

The genes are TRBV19 and TRBJ1-5, with 7 bases matching TRBD1. The trim removed 3 bases at V and 0 bases at J, leaving 2 bases unmatched. The length of the CDR3 is 15 residues. Germline CDR1 reads LNHDA; CDR2 reads SQIVND (reference sequence). CDR3 sequence (DNA): TGTGCCAGTAGTATCGGGACAGCTAGCAATCAGCCCCAGCATTTT. Its translation: CASSIGTASNQPQHF.

This clone has just one count. Other DNA variants within this sample encode the same CDR3. The chain employs TRBV29-1 and TRBJ2-5; D is perhaps TRBD1 or TRBD2 (5 bases each). Germline V CDR1 and CDR2: SQVTM, ANQGSEA. CDR3 length equals 13 residues. Trimming took off 7 bases at V and 9 bases at J, with 21 bases between the two ends. The CDR3 region is CSADYVVGRAQYF. The CDR3 DNA reads TGCAGCGCAGACTACGTCGTGGGGCGGGCCCAGTACTTC.

The V and J genes are TRBV9 and TRBJ2-1; a weak D match, TRBD2 (5 bases). CDR3 length: 14 amino acids. V gave up 4 bases and J gave up 7 bases, with 15 bases separating them. Germline CDR1 SGDLS, CDR2 YYNGEE. In nucleotides, the CDR3 is TGTGCCAGCAGCCCTCCTCCACGGGGAAATGAGCAGTTCTTC. It encodes CASSPPPRGNEQFF.

This chain joins TRBV11-3 and TRBJ1-4, with D possibly matching TRBD1 (5 bases). The germline gives CDR1 SGHNT, CDR2 YENEEA. Trimming shortened V by 6 bases and J by 0 bases, and 14 bases separated the two germline ends. The CDR3 consists of 16 residues. CDR3 sequence: CASSYIRGATNEKLFF. The CDR3 bases are TGTGCCAGCAGTTATATACGGGGGGCAACTAATGAAAAACTGTTTTTT.